The 21 T cell receptor beta chains reported below all come from one sample, sequenced in a study of T cell changes during pregnancy in multiple sclerosis. The protocol was immunoSEQ multiplex PCR, while the TCRdb copy is restricted to in-frame clones and leaves out a portion. This sample has about 46,000 clones, with almost 95% found just once. Sequencing was performed on CD8+ T cells from peripheral blood mononuclear cells, taken in the first trimester of pregnancy. The receptors were gathered from a female donor with multiple sclerosis, enrolled in a pregnancy study.

This chain connects TRBV5-1 to TRBJ2-7; the match to TRBD2 covers 7 bases. This CDR3 is built from 14 residues. Germline CDR1 reads SGHRS; CDR2 reads YFSETQ. The V and J ends lost 4 bases and 2 bases, in that order; junction bases with no gene match: 6. CDR3 nucleotides: TGCGCCAGCAGCCCTCTAGCGGATGCCTACGAGCAGTACTTC. Protein product: CASSPLADAYEQYF. Full variable domain (remainder filled in from reference TRBV5-1 and TRBJ2-7): KAGVTQTPRYLIKTRGQQVTLSCSPISGHRSVSWYQQTPGQGLQFLFEYFSETQRNKGNFPGRFSGRQFSNSRSEMNVSTLELGDSALYLCASSPLADAYEQYFGPGTRLTVT.

This sequence joins TRBV27 and TRBJ2-1; 8 positions agree with TRBD2. The CDR3 extends over 16 amino acids. The ends lost 1 base at V and 10 bases at J; junction bases unmatched: 12. Germline CDR1 is MNHEY and CDR2 is SMNVEV (reference sequence). CDR3 protein: CASSLFPVGGRSEQFF. In DNA, the CDR3 is TGTGCCAGCAGTTTATTTCCGGTGGGCGGGAGGAGCGAGCAGTTCTTC.

The rearrangement links TRBV9 to TRBJ2-7; the match to TRBD2 covers 10 bases. CDR1 is SGDLS and CDR2 is YYNGEE in the germline V gene. The trim removed 4 bases at V and 7 bases at J, leaving 14 bases unmatched. The CDR3 is made up of 16 amino acids. This CDR3 reads CASSSPRAGGPGEQYF. The CDR3 coding sequence is TGTGCCAGCAGCTCCCCCCGAGCGGGAGGGCCTGGAGAGCAGTACTTC.

The chain combines TRBV4-3 with TRBJ1-3, with 7 nucleotides matching TRBD1. The germline V gene has CDR1 LGHNA and CDR2 YSLEER. J was trimmed by 2 bases and V by 0 bases; bases with no gene match: 1. This CDR3 has 15 amino acids. The CDR3 protein is CASSQDRGPGNTIYF. The DNA for the CDR3 is TGCGCCAGCAGCCAAGATAGGGGGCCTGGAAACACCATATATTTT.

The chain joins TRBV12-5 to TRBJ1-2; D gene unclear. Germline V gene sequence: CDR1 LGHNT, CDR2 FRNRAP. V lost 1 base, J lost 8 bases, and 14 bases lay in between. CDR3 length: 14 amino acids. Here the CDR3 DNA reads TGTGCTAGTGGTTTGGAACATCCCCTCTGGGGCTACACCTTC. This encodes CASGLEHPLWGYTF.

The CDR3 spells CASRDRVASTDTQYF. CDR3 sequence (DNA): TGTGCCAGCAGGGACAGGGTTGCTAGCACAGATACGCAGTATTTT. The chain employs TRBV6-6 and TRBJ2-3; 8 bases agree with TRBD1. The CDR3 contains 15 residues. Germline CDR1 MNHNY, CDR2 SVGAGI (reference sequence). V was pared by 6 bases and J by 0 bases, with 5 bases of the junction left unmatched.

The V call is TRBV14, the J call TRBJ1-1, with a weak D call TRBD1 (5 bases). V was clipped by 4 bases and J by 0 bases, with 21 bases between them. The CDR3 runs to 18 residues. Germline-derived CDR1 and CDR2 are SGHDN and FVKESK. CDR3 DNA: TGTGCCAGCAGCCCTTTAAAAAGGGGCCGGGAGTTGAACACTGAAGCTTTCTTT. This sequence encodes CASSPLKRGRELNTEAFF.

CDR3 protein: CASSLGQGNEQYF. In nucleotides, the CDR3 is TGTGCCAGCAGCTTGGGACAGGGGAACGAGCAGTACTTC. The gene calls are TRBV2 and TRBJ2-7; 10 nucleotides align to TRBD1. The CDR3 spans 13 residues. Germline values: CDR1 SNHLY, CDR2 FYNNEI. The V and J ends lost 6 bases and 5 bases, in that order; junction bases with no gene match: 4.

The chain employs TRBV27 and TRBJ1-1; D call uncertain. V was pared by 3 bases and J by 1 base, with 6 bases between. Germline-derived CDR1 and CDR2 are MNHEY and SMNVEV (reference sequence). This CDR3 is 13 amino acids long. The CDR3 region has the DNA TGTGCCAGCAGTTTGGGAGGGAACACTGAAGCTTTCTTT. This gives the protein CASSLGGNTEAFF.

The V and J genes are TRBV4-1 and TRBJ1-1; a possible D gene is TRBD1 (5 bases). The germline CDR1 and CDR2 sequences are MGHRA and YSYEKL. V was clipped by 0 bases and J by 7 bases, with 15 bases between them. There are 15 residues in the CDR3. CDR3 coding DNA: TGCGCCAGCAGCCAAGATAGGTTCCAGGACAATGAAGCTTTCTTT. Translating gives CASSQDRFQDNEAFF.

The chain joins TRBV5-1 to TRBJ1-1, with D perhaps TRBD1 (5 bases). The V gene lost 1 base and the J gene lost 5 bases, with 15 bases spanning the gap. Looked up from germline, CDR1 is SGHRS and CDR2 is YFSETQ. The CDR3 sequence is 15 residues long. The DNA of the CDR3 is TGCGCCAGCAGCTTGAGCGAGCAGGGAGGTACTGAAGCTTTCTTT. Translating gives CASSLSEQGGTEAFF.

The V and J genes are TRBV15 and TRBJ2-2; 9 bases match TRBD2. V trimming: 0 bases; J trimming: 1 base; junction bases outside the gene matches: 3. The CDR3 covers 17 residues. Germline assignment: CDR1 LNHNV and CDR2 YYDKDF (reference sequence). The CDR3 region is CATSRDRLAENTGELFF. The CDR3 coding sequence is TGTGCCACCAGCAGAGATCGACTAGCGGAGAACACCGGGGAGCTGTTTTTT.

CDR3 in DNA: TGTGCCAGCAGCCTGTGGGGACAGGCCTACGAGCAGTACTTC. It encodes CASSLWGQAYEQYF. The V call is TRBV27, the J call TRBJ2-7, with 8 bases aligning to TRBD1. This CDR3 spans 14 amino acids. After removal of 6 bases from V and 2 bases from J, the junction contained 6 bases not matched to a gene. Germline CDR1 MNHEY, CDR2 SMNVEV (reference sequence).

The gene calls are TRBV15 and TRBJ2-5; 9 bases fit TRBD2. Unmatched junction bases numbered 6, after V lost 3 bases and J lost 4 bases. The CDR3 extends over 15 amino acids. Germline assignment: CDR1 LNHNV and CDR2 YYDKDF (reference sequence). CDR3 amino acids: CATSSSLLAGETQYF. CDR3 nucleotide sequence: TGTGCCACCAGCAGTTCTTTACTAGCGGGAGAGACCCAGTACTTC.

The chain uses TRBV2 and TRBJ2-2, with D possibly being TRBD1 (6 bases). The germline V gene encodes CDR1 SNHLY and CDR2 FYNNEI. Trimming pared 5 bases from V and 13 bases from J, leaving 20 bases between. The CDR3 has 14 residues. In DNA form, the CDR3 reads TGTGCCAGCAGTCAGGGACATCCCTCTCGGGGGCTGTTTTTT. It is translated as CASSQGHPSRGLFF.

This chain links TRBV7-9 with TRBJ2-1, with 12 bases matching TRBD2. This CDR3 region has 15 residues. V trimming: 6 bases; J trimming: 4 bases; junction bases outside the gene matches: 4. Germline V lookup: CDR1 SEHNR, CDR2 FQNEAQ (reference sequence). The DNA for the CDR3 is TGTGCCAGCAGTCTTGGACTAGCGGGATACAATGAGCAGTTCTTC. Protein product: CASSLGLAGYNEQFF. Full variable domain (rest looked up from reference TRBV7-9 and TRBJ2-1): DTGVSQNPRHKITKRGQNVTFRCDPISEHNRLYWYRQTLGQGPEFLTYFQNEAQLEKSRLLSDRFSAERPKGSFSTLEIQRTEQGDSAMYLCASSLGLAGYNEQFFGPGTRLTVL.

The V and J genes are TRBV7-9 and TRBJ2-7; possible D gene TRBD2, 6 bases. Between the trimmed V and J ends, which lost 5 bases and 6 bases, there was a span of 11 bases. CDR3 size: 12 residues. Germline loops: CDR1 SEHNR, CDR2 FQNEAQ (reference sequence). CDR3 sequence (DNA): TGTGCCAGCAGCCTAATGGGGGGCGAGCAGTACTTC. It yields the protein CASSLMGGEQYF.

The rearrangement uses TRBV2 and TRBJ2-1; the D gene is possibly TRBD2 (5 bases). In germline, CDR1 is SNHLY, CDR2 FYNNEI. The length of the CDR3 is 18 residues. V lost 1 base and J lost 0, with 16 bases in between. This CDR3 is CASSEEGFERSSYNEQFF. CDR3 nucleotides: TGTGCCAGCAGTGAAGAGGGTTTCGAGCGGAGCTCCTACAATGAGCAGTTCTTC.

The V call is TRBV4-3, the J call TRBJ2-7; D remains unclear. The germline CDR1 and CDR2 sequences are LGHNA and YSLEER. This CDR3 region has 13 residues. Trimming took 1 base from V and 3 from J, leaving 7 bases between them. CDR3 nucleotide sequence: TGCGCCAGCAGCCAAGGTCAGAACTACGAGCAGTACTTC. Protein: CASSQGQNYEQYF.

The chain combines TRBV4-1 with TRBJ2-5; maybe TRBD1 (5 bases). This CDR3 is 15 amino acids long. V lost 6 bases and J lost 5, with 19 bases in between. Germline CDR1 MGHRA, CDR2 YSYEKL. CDR3 DNA: TGCGCCAGCAGACGTTTTGAACAGGATGGGGAGACCCAGTACTTC. This translates into CASRRFEQDGETQYF.

The rearrangement links TRBV27 to TRBJ2-2; a possible D gene is TRBD2 (5 bases). The CDR3 has 14 residues. The germline V and J ends were trimmed by 7 bases and 0 bases, with 9 bases remaining between them. Germline V gene sequence: CDR1 MNHEY, CDR2 SMNVEV (reference sequence). CDR3 nucleotide sequence: TGTGCCAGCAACTCGGAGGCGAACACCGGGGAGCTGTTTTTT. Its protein is CASNSEANTGELFF.